This T cell receptor (beta chain) was identified during a study of long-term antiretroviral therapy in people with HIV. Study-wide background: About a decade before 2015, the earliest samples were taken when ART was typically delayed.

Running of the v3.0 immunoSEQ assay took place at survey level. Sequencing used immunoSEQ multiplex PCR; TCRdb keeps in-frame clones, though not all of them. The sample has 37,000 or so clones, 75% to 85% seen once. General study points: Repertoires looked antigen-experienced, with only a slight naive shift after ART. Following ART, diversity rose but still fell short of transplant donor controls.

A remark on this clone: What it binds is unknown.

Germline V gene data show CDR1 as MDHEN and CDR2 as SYDVKM. The CDR3 spans 14 residues. V was cut by 7 bases and J by 2 bases, with 12 bases left in between. The receptor's source is a man aged 25-45 years with HIV. This sequence joins TRBV28 and TRBJ1-5; possibly TRBD1 for D (6 bases). Here the sequenced sample was unsorted PBMCs, taken 3.4 years after starting antiretroviral therapy. CDR3 DNA sequence: TGTGCCAGCACTCAGGCAGGGGGCAATCAGCCCCAGCATTTT. Translating gives CASTQAGGNQPQHF.